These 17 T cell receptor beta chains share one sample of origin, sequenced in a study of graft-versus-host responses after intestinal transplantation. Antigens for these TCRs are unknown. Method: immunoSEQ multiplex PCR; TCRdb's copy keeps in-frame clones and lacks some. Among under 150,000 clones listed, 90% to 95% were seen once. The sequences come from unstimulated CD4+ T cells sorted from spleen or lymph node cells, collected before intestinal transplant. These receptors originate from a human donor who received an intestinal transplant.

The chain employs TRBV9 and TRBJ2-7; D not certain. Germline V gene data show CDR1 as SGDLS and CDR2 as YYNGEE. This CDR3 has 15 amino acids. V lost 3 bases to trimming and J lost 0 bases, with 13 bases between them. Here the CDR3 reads CASSGNSGPSYEQYF. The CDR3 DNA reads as TGTGCCAGCAGCGGCAATTCCGGTCCCTCCTACGAGCAGTACTTC. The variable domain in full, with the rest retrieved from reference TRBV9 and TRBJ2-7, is DSGVTQTPKHLITATGQRVTLRCSPRSGDLSVYWYQQSLDQGLQFLIQYYNGEERAKGNILERFSAQQFPDLHSELNLSSLELGDSALYFCASSGNSGPSYEQYFGPGTRLTVT.

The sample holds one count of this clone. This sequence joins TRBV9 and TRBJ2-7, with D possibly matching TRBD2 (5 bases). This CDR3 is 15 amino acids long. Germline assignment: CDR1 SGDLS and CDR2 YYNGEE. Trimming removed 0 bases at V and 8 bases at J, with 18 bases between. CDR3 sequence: CASSVGGSSGSQQYF. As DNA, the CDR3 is TGTGCCAGCAGCGTAGGCGGGTCCTCAGGTAGCCAGCAGTACTTC.

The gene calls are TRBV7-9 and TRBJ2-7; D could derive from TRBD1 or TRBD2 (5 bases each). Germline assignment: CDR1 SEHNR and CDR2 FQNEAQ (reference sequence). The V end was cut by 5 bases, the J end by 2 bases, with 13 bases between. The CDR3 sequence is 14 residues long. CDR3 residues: CASSRDGETYEQYF. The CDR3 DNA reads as TGTGCCAGCAGCCGGGACGGGGAAACCTACGAGCAGTACTTC.

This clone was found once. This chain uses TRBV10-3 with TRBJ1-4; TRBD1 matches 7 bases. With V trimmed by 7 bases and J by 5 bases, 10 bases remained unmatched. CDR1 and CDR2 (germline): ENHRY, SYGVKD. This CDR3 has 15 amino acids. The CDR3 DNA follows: TGTGCCATCAAAGAGACCGGGACAGTCAATGAAAAACTGTTTTTT. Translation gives CAIKETGTVNEKLFF.

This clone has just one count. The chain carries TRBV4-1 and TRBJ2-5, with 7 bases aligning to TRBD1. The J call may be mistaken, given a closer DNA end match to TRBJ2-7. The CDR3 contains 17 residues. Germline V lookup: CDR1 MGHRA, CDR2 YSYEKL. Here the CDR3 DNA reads TGCGCCAGCAGCCCTGAAGTCGGACAGGTCAAAAGGAACGAGCAGTACTTC. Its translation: CASSPEVGQVKRNEQYF.

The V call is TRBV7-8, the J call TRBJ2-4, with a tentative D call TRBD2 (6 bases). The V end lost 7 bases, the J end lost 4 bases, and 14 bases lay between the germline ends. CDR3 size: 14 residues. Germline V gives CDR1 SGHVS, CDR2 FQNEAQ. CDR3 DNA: TGTGCCAGCACCGAGGACTACCAAAAAAACATTCAGTACTTC. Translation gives CASTEDYQKNIQYF.

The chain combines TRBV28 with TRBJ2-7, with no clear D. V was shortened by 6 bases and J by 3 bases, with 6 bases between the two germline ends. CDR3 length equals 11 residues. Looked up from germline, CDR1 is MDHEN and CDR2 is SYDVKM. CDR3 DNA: TGTGCCAGCAGCCGCTTCTACGAGCAGTACTTC. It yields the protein CASSRFYEQYF.

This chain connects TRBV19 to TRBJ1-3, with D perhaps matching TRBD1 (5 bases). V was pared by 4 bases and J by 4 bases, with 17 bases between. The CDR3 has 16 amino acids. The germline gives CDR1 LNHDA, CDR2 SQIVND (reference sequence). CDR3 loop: CASSRDFGGSGNTIYF. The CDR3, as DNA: TGTGCCAGTAGTAGGGACTTTGGGGGATCCGGAAACACCATATATTTT.

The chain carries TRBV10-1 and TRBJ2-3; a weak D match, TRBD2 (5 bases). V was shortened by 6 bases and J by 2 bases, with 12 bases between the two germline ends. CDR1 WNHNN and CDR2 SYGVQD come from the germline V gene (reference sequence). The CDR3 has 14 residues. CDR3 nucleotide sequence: TGCGCCAGCAGCGGAGCGGCTGTCACAGATACGCAGTATTTT. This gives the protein CASSGAAVTDTQYF.

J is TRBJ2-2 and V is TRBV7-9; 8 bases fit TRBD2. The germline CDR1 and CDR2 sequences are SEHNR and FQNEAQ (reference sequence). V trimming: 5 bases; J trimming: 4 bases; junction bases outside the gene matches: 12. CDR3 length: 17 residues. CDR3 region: CASSPTTGGWGTGELFF. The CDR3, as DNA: TGTGCCAGCAGCCCAACCACGGGAGGGTGGGGCACCGGGGAGCTGTTTTTT. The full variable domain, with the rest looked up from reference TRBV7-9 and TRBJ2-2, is DTGVSQNPRHKITKRGQNVTFRCDPISEHNRLYWYRQTLGQGPEFLTYFQNEAQLEKSRLLSDRFSAERPKGSFSTLEIQRTEQGDSAMYLCASSPTTGGWGTGELFFGEGSRLTVL.

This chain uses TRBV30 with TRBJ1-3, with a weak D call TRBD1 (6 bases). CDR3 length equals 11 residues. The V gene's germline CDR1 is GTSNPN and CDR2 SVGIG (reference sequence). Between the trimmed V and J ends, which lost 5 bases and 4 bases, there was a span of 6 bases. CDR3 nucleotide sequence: TGTGCCTGGCAGGGGGGAAACACCATATATTTT. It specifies CAWQGGNTIYF.

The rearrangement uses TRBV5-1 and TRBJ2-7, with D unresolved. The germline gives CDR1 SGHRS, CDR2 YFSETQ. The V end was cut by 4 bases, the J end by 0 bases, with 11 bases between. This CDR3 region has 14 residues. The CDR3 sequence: CASSRIGSSYEQYF. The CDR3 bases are TGCGCCAGCAGCAGAATCGGTAGCTCCTACGAGCAGTACTTC. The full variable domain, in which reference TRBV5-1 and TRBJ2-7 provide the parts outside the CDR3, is KAGVTQTPRYLIKTRGQQVTLSCSPISGHRSVSWYQQTPGQGLQFLFEYFSETQRNKGNFPGRFSGRQFSNSRSEMNVSTLELGDSALYLCASSRIGSSYEQYFGPGTRLTVT.

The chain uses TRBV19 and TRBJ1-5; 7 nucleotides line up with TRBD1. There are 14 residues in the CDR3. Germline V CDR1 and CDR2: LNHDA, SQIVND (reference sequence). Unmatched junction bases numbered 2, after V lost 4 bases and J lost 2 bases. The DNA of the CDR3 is TGTGCCAGTAGTACCGACAGGGGCAATCAGCCCCAGCATTTT. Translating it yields CASSTDRGNQPQHF.

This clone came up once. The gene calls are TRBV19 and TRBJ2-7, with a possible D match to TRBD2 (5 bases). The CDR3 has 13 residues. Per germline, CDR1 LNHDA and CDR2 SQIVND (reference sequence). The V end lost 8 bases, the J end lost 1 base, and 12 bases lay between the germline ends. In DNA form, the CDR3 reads TGTGCCAGTGGACTCCTCTCTTCCTACGAGCAGTACTTC. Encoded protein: CASGLLSSYEQYF.

The CDR3 nucleotides are TGTGCCAGTAGTAGGCACAATAGCAATCAGCCCCAGCATTTT. Its protein is CASSRHNSNQPQHF. This chain joins TRBV19 and TRBJ1-5; D remains unclear. Trimming shortened V by 4 bases and J by 0 bases, and 7 bases separated the two germline ends. The CDR3 is made up of 14 amino acids. In germline, CDR1 is LNHDA, CDR2 SQIVND (reference sequence). Variable domain in full (rest from reference TRBV19 and TRBJ1-5): DGGITQSPKYLFRKEGQNVTLSCEQNLNHDAMYWYRQDPGQGLRLIYYSQIVNDFQKGDIAEGYSVSREKKESFPLTVTSAQKNPTAFYLCASSRHNSNQPQHFGDGTRLSIL.

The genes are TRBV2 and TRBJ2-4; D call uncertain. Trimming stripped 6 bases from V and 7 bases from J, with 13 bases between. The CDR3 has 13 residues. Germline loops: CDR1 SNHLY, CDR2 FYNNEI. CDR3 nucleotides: TGTGCCAGCAGCCCTCTAAGGGTCAACATTCAGTACTTC. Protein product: CASSPLRVNIQYF.

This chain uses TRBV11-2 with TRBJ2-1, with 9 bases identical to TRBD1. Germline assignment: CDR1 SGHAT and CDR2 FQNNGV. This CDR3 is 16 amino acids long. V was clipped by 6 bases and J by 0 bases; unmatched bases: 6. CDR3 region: CASSLGTGSSYNEQFF. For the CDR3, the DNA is TGTGCCAGCAGTTTGGGGACAGGGAGCTCCTACAATGAGCAGTTCTTC.